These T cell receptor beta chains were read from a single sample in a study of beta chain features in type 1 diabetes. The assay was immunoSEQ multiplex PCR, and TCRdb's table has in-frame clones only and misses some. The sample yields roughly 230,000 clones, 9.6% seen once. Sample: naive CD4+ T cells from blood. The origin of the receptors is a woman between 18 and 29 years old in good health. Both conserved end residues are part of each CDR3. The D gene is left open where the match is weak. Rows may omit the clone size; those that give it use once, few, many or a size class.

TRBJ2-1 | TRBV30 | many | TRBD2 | CAWSVIQGTSGFF | TGTGCCTGGAGTGTAATTCAGGGGACTAGCGGGTTCTTC
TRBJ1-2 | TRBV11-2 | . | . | CASSNDQRLGGYTF | TGTGCCAGCAGCAACGACCAACGACTAGGGGGCTACACCTTC
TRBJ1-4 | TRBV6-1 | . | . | CASSRLNEKLFF | TGTGCCAGCAGTCGACTGAATGAAAAACTGTTTTTT
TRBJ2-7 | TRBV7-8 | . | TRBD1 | CASSPTGTGGRYEQYF | TGTGCCAGCAGCCCCACCGGGACAGGGGGCAGGTACGAGCAGTACTTC
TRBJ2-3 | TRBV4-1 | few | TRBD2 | CASSQVPGLVADTQYF | TGCGCCAGCAGCCAAGTGCCGGGACTAGTGGCAGATACGCAGTATTTT
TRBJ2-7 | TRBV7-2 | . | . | CASSLVLLGYEQYF | TGTGCCAGCAGCTTAGTTTTACTAGGCTACGAGCAGTACTTC
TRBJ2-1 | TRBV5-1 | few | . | CASSLEWSSYNEQFF | TGCGCCAGCAGCTTGGAGTGGAGCTCCTACAATGAGCAGTTCTTC
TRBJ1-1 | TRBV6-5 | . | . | CASSPHLSLKSEAFF | TGTGCCAGCAGTCCCCATTTGTCATTGAAAAGCGAAGCTTTCTTT
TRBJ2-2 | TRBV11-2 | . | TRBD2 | CASSLELAGGPNTGELFF | TGTGCCAGCAGCTTAGAGCTAGCGGGAGGGCCGAACACCGGGGAGCTGTTTTTT
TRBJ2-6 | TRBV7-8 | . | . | CASSLRGKTGANVLTF | TGTGCCAGCAGCTTACGCGGGAAAACTGGGGCCAACGTCCTGACTTTC
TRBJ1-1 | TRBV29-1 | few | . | CSVDRGVGAEAFF | TGCAGCGTTGACAGGGGAGTTGGCGCTGAAGCTTTCTTT
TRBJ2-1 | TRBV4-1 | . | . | CASSQSKDREGKQFF | TGCGCCAGCAGCCAGTCAAAGGACAGGGAGGGGAAGCAGTTCTTC
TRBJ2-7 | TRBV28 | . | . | CASRGGGSSYEQYF | TGTGCCAGCCGAGGGGGAGGGTCCTCCTACGAGCAGTACTTC
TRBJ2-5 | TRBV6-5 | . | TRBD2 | CASCEIAGAQETQYF | TGTGCCAGCTGCGAGATAGCGGGGGCGCAAGAGACCCAGTACTTC
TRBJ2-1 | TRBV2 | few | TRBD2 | CASSAVAGGPYEQFF | TGTGCCAGCAGTGCGGTAGCGGGGGGGCCCTATGAGCAGTTCTTC
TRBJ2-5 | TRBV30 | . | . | CAWVDGPETQYF | TGTGCCTGGGTAGATGGTCCCGAGACCCAGTACTTC
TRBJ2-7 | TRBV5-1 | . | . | CASSLVVSYEQYF | TGCGCCAGCAGCTTGGTCGTATCCTACGAGCAGTACTTC
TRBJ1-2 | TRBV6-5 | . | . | CASNPTGTYGYTF | TGTGCCAGCAACCCTACAGGGACCTATGGCTACACCTTC
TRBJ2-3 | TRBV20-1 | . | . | CSASKSDTQYF | TGCAGTGCTAGTAAATCAGATACGCAGTATTTT
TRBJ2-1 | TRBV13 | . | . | CASSSWREDRYNEQFF | TGTGCCAGCAGCTCTTGGAGGGAGGACAGGTACAATGAGCAGTTCTTC
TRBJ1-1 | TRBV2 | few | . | CASRQNTEAFF | TGTGCCAGCAGACAGAACACTGAAGCTTTCTTT
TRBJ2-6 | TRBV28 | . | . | CASRPNRRSSSGANVLTF | TGTGCCAGCAGACCTAACAGGAGATCAAGCTCTGGGGCCAACGTCCTGACTTTC
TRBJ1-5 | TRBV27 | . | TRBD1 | CASRQGATNQPQHF | TGTGCCAGCAGACAGGGGGCGACCAATCAGCCCCAGCATTTT
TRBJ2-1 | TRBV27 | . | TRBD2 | CASSLQGLAGVLGNEQFF | TGTGCCAGCAGTTTACAGGGACTAGCGGGAGTCTTGGGAAATGAGCAGTTCTTC
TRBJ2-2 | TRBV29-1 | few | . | CSVEWLLTGELFF | TGCAGCGTTGAATGGCTTCTCACCGGGGAGCTGTTTTTT
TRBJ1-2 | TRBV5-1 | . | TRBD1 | CASSLQTGGSYGYTF | TGCGCCAGCAGCTTGCAAACAGGGGGCTCCTATGGCTACACCTTC
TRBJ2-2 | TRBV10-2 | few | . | CATKSPLNNTGELFF | TGCGCCACCAAGTCCCCTCTAAATAACACCGGGGAGCTGTTTTTT
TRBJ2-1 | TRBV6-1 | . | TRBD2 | CASRRAGEINEQFF | TGTGCCAGCAGGAGAGCGGGGGAGATCAATGAGCAGTTCTTC
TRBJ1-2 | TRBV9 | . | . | CASSARRTANYGYTF | TGTGCCAGCAGCGCCCGTCGGACAGCTAACTATGGCTACACCTTC
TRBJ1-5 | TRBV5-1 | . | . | CASSPQGNQPQHF | TGCGCCAGCAGCCCGCAGGGGAATCAGCCCCAGCATTTT
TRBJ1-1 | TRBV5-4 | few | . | CASSLAKGGNTEAFF | TGTGCCAGCAGCTTGGCCAAGGGAGGGAACACTGAAGCTTTCTTT
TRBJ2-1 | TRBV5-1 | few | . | CASSLEGNEQFF | TGCGCCAGCAGCTTGGAGGGGAATGAGCAGTTCTTC
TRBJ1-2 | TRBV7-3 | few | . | CASSLPGGRGYTF | TGTGCCAGCAGCTTACCGGGGGGGCGAGGCTACACCTTC
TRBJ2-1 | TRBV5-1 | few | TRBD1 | CASSLVGDRGNEQFF | TGCGCCAGCAGCTTGGTAGGGGACAGGGGCAATGAGCAGTTCTTC
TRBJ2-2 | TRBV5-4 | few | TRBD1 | CASSLIGQANTGELFF | TGTGCCAGCAGCTTGATAGGACAGGCGAACACCGGGGAGCTGTTTTTT
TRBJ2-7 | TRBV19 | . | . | CASKGISGSPGYEQYF | TGTGCCAGTAAGGGAATCTCGGGGTCCCCGGGCTACGAGCAGTACTTC
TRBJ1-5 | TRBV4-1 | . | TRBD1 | CASSPPGTANQPQHF | TGCGCCAGCAGCCCCCCCGGGACAGCTAATCAGCCCCAGCATTTT
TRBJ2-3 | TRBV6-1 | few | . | CASSESVGGTDTQYF | TGTGCCAGCAGTGAATCGGTCGGGGGCACAGATACGCAGTATTTT
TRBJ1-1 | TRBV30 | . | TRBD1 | CAWTAGGTGGAGNTEAFF | TGTGCCTGGACCGCCGGGGGGACAGGGGGCGCGGGGAACACTGAAGCTTTCTTT
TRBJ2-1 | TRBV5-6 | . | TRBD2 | CASSLGTRNYNEQFF | TGTGCCAGCAGCTTAGGGACTAGAAACTACAATGAGCAGTTCTTC
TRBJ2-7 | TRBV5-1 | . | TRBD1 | CASSAGQGLISYEQYF | TGCGCCAGCAGCGCGGGACAGGGACTCATCTCCTACGAGCAGTACTTC
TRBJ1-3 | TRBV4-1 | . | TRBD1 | CASSQGGTGSGNTIYF | TGCGCCAGCAGCCAAGGTGGGACAGGCTCTGGAAACACCATATATTTT
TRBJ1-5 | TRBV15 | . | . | CATSGNTEPQHF | TGTGCCACCAGCGGAAACACAGAGCCCCAGCATTTT
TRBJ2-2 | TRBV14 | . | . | CASSQVSRSNTGELFF | TGTGCCAGCAGCCAAGTGTCCAGGTCGAACACCGGGGAGCTGTTTTTT
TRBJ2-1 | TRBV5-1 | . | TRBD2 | CASTTLAGVDEQFF | TGCGCCAGCACCACACTAGCGGGGGTGGATGAGCAGTTCTTC